The entry below describes one T cell receptor (beta chain). What it binds is unknown. PCR employed 60 Vbeta and 13 Jbeta primers. The method was immunoSEQ multiplex PCR; TCRdb's version includes in-frame clones alone and lacks a portion of them. This table has under 150,000 clones, roughly four fifths appearing once. Germline CDR1 reads MGHDK; CDR2 reads SYGVNS. The CDR3 consists of 12 residues. V lost 0 bases, J lost 6 bases, and 3 bases lay in between. This sample is drawn from a study of cytomegalovirus exposure and HLA in healthy donors. Study in general: Earlier results showed some 120 million unique TCR beta sequences derived from 150 million to 200 million T cells.

The study's findings and limits: The availability of immune exposure information extended only to CMV serostatus.

This sequence was found in a boy aged 5-17 years in good health and CMV-seronegative. The chain carries TRBV25-1 and TRBJ1-5; D remains ambiguous. Sequencing was performed on PBMCs. The CDR3 sequence is CASSEYGQPQHF. The CDR3 nucleotides read TGTGCCAGCAGTGAATACGGTCAGCCCCAGCATTTT. The variable domain in full, completed from reference TRBV25-1 and TRBJ1-5, reads EADIYQTPRYLVIGTGKKITLECSQTMGHDKMYWYQQDPGMELHLIHYSYGVNSTEKGDLSSESTVSRIRTEHFPLTLESARPSHTSQYLCASSEYGQPQHFGDGTRLSIL.